The present T cell receptor beta chain was sequenced within a study of Ad26.COV2.S vaccination and SARS-CoV-2 variants (dated by TCRdb to the early 2020s). As for the study more broadly: Vaccine-arm donors were drawn from COV1001, a multicentre, randomized, double-blind, placebo-controlled phase I-IIa trial of Ad26.COV2.S in healthy adults. Ad26.COV2.S was given intramuscularly at 5x10^10 or 1x10^11 viral particles, as a single shot or as two shots 56 days apart. Sequencing of the TCRbeta repertoire served to evaluate the specificity and breadth of SARS-CoV-2-reactive T cell receptors following Ad26.COV2.S vaccination. The TCR-sequenced set comprised about 30 samples: around 20 Ad26.COV2.S vaccine recipients, 5 placebo recipients and 8 SARS-CoV-2 convalescent individuals. Participants in the trial were split at random into five groups of five each, receiving low-dose or high-dose Ad26.COV2.S once or twice, or else placebo on both occasions. Investigators remained blinded to trial group allocation during experiments and outcome assessment.

Worth noting for this clone: Its cognate antigen has yet to be identified. One base away there is no much larger clone; base qualities are not given.

The immunoSEQ Assay was used to sequence TCRbeta CDR3 regions. After extraction, genomic DNA underwent amplification by bias-controlled multiplex PCR, followed by high-throughput sequencing. For the original study's pipeline: Collapsing and filtering of sequences were performed to quantify the absolute abundance of each unique TCRbeta CDR3 region. T cell fraction was estimated by normalization of TCRbeta template counts to usable DNA, with usable DNA being measured through amplification of reference genes present in all nucleated cells. Repertoire TCRs were annotated as SARS-CoV-2-specific when V gene, CDR3 amino acid sequence and J gene were exactly matched to a known reactive TCR set. The reference SARS-CoV-2 TCR set came from MIRA and was filtered for enrichment in COVID-19-positive ImmuneCODE repertoires, removing public or cross-reactive TCRs. Drawing on the MIRA antigens, annotated TCRs were analysed further at the level of specific ORF or position within ORF. Breadth was defined as the number of annotated unique rearrangements divided by the total number of unique productive rearrangements, and depth was defined as the summed frequency of the annotated unique rearrangements. Two-sided Wilcoxon rank-sum tests were used to compare TCR breadth between groups. The clones in this table, taken by TCRdb from immuneACCESS, are in-frame only. Not every clone is retained; where verified, under half of the shortfall comes from an unresolved V gene, and the cause of the rest is unknown. Clone size and V and J calls were adopted from that table, with D and trimming inferred from the DNA. The sample table shows about 330,000 clones, and about nine tenths are seen once. Approximately 5.8% of the sample lies in the top ten.

The sample's treatment or condition label, decoded: some 20 received Ad26.COV2.S at low or high dose, single or two shots; five or six received placebo; per-sample allocation not given. For vaccine and placebo recipients, repertoires were sequenced using samples collected on day 63 after the first injection. Between 29 July and 7 August 2020, Cohort 1b enrolled some 25 adults aged 18-55 years at one site in Boston, USA. Ad26.COV2.S was a replication-incompetent adenovirus type 26 vector expressing a prefusion-stabilized SARS-CoV-2 spike protein from the original Wuhan strain. Study-wide conclusions, independent of this receptor: According to the authors, total T cell responses may have been underestimated by the TCR breadth and depth analyses. Vaccine and placebo recipients had similar non-spike TCR breadth, a finding consistent with the vaccine containing only spike. Substantial breadth of spike-specific CD8+ and CD4+ T cell responses was reported after vaccination. The study was not powered to compare responses between vaccine doses or regimens. Ad26.COV2.S recipients had higher spike-specific TCR breadth than placebo recipients (P = 0.0014).

The germline V gene encodes CDR1 MNHNS and CDR2 SASEGT. Trimmed from V: 4 bases; trimmed from J: 4 bases; junction bases lacking a gene match: 11. Taken from cysteine to phenylalanine, the CDR3 has 17 residues. Only the CDR3 portion is preserved as DNA: 51 bases, with reading frame beginning at the first base. Sequences were derived from peripheral blood, sampled in a trial of Ad26.COV2.S vaccine versus placebo. This clonotype was obtained from a person between 18 and 65 years old who received the Ad26.COV2.S COVID-19 vaccine or a placebo. The rearrangement combines TRBV6-1 with TRBJ2-1, and TRBD1 matches 9 of the central bases. Here is the DNA: TGTGCCAGCAGTGCGCTTGGCCCGGGACAGGGTTACAATGAGCAGTTCTTC. It specifies CASSALGPGQGYNEQFF.